A selection of T cell receptor beta chains follows, all from one sample in a study of T cell responses to AZD1222 COVID-19 vaccine. The table came from immunoSEQ multiplex PCR; TCRdb's copy has only in-frame clones and leaves some out. The sample includes about 130,000 clones, around four fifths of them seen just once. Here the sequenced sample was peripheral blood, taken on day 0 of AZD1222 vaccination. Source of these receptors: an adult in good health. Each CDR3 is given with its conserved first and last residue. The D gene is left open where the match is weak. Clone size is given for some rows only: seen once, a few or many times, or a class if the clone is expanded.

.,TRBD1,TRBV7-7,TRBJ2-1,CASSWDRDNEQFF,TGTGCTAGCAGCTGGGACAGGGACAATGAGCAGTTCTTC
.,TRBD1,TRBV5-8,TRBJ1-5,CASSPRDRGQYQPQHF,TGTGCCAGCAGCCCCCGGGACAGGGGGCAATATCAGCCCCAGCATTTT
few,TRBD1,TRBV9,TRBJ1-2,CASSGVGGPNYGYTF,TGTGCCAGCAGCGGGGTAGGGGGCCCTAACTATGGCTACACCTTC
.,.,TRBV11-2,TRBJ1-1,CASSLNARENTEAFF,TGTGCCAGCAGCTTAAACGCCAGAGAAAACACTGAAGCTTTCTTT
.,TRBD2,TRBV11-3,TRBJ2-3,CASSQGGVVGTQYF,TGTGCCAGCAGCCAGGGAGGGGTAGTCGGTACGCAGTATTTT
.,.,TRBV12-5,TRBJ2-2,CASGFATGPTFSELFF,TGTGCTAGTGGTTTCGCCACTGGACCGACTTTCTCGGAGCTGTTTTTT
.,TRBD1,TRBV3-1/TRBV3-2,TRBJ1-1,CASSPRQGVSSFF,TGTGCCAGCAGCCCCCGACAGGGGGTTAGTTCTTTCTTT
once,.,TRBV19,TRBJ1-6,CASSLQPGNSPLHF,TGTGCCAGTAGTCTACAGCCGGGCAATTCACCCCTCCACTTT
.,TRBD1,TRBV5-1,TRBJ1-2,CASSSGTGGASAYTF,TGCGCCAGCAGCTCCGGGACAGGGGGCGCGAGTGCCTACACCTTC
.,.,TRBV5-5,TRBJ1-5,CASSLVGQTNQPQHF,TGTGCCAGCAGCTTGGTAGGACAGACCAATCAGCCCCAGCATTTT
few,.,TRBV28,TRBJ1-1,CASSLSRIPGAFF,TGTGCCAGCAGTTTGTCCCGAATCCCAGGGGCTTTCTTT
.,.,TRBV6-6,TRBJ2-2,CASSFGTGELFF,TGTGCCAGCAGTTTTGGGACCGGGGAGCTGTTTTTT
.,TRBD1,TRBV7-9,TRBJ1-6,CASSMDRDNSPLHF,TGTGCCAGCAGCATGGACAGGGATAATTCACCCCTCCACTTT
once,TRBD1,TRBV27,TRBJ2-7,CASSVTGGGYEQYF,TGTGCCAGCAGTGTGACAGGGGGCGGCTACGAGCAGTACTTC
.,.,TRBV3-1/TRBV3-2,TRBJ1-2,CATFRGSYGYTF,TGTGCCACCTTCCGGGGGTCCTATGGCTACACCTTC
once,.,TRBV28,TRBJ1-5,CASSPGAGVDQPQHF,TGTGCCAGCAGCCCCGGCGCGGGGGTGGATCAGCCCCAGCATTTT
.,.,TRBV3-1/TRBV3-2,TRBJ1-2,CASSQGRVPGTF,TGTGCCAGCAGCCAAGGCAGGGTCCCAGGAACCTTC
.,TRBD1,TRBV5-1,TRBJ1-1,CASSATGGRTEAFF,TGCGCCAGCAGCGCAACAGGGGGGAGAACTGAAGCTTTCTTT
.,TRBD2,TRBV3-1/TRBV3-2,TRBJ2-3,CASSLREEGADTQYF,TGTGCCAGCAGCCTGCGGGAGGAGGGAGCAGATACGCAGTATTTT
few,.,TRBV30,TRBJ2-5,CAWAGHLRGGRETQYF,TGTGCCTGGGCGGGACATCTAAGGGGTGGCCGGGAGACCCAGTACTTC
.,.,TRBV27,TRBJ1-2,CASSRDPTTLYGYTF,TGTGCCAGCAGTCGCGACCCCACAACCCTCTATGGCTACACCTTC
.,TRBD1,TRBV28,TRBJ1-2,CASTIKRTGEGYTF,TGTGCCAGCACTATAAAACGGACAGGGGAGGGCTACACCTTC
.,TRBD1,TRBV7-9,TRBJ1-2,CASSLVGGRSYTF,TGTGCCAGCAGCTTAGTAGGGGGCCGGAGCTACACCTTC
few,.,TRBV12-3/TRBV12-4,TRBJ1-1,CASTLQGNTEAFF,TGTGCCAGCACCCTACAGGGGAACACTGAAGCTTTCTTT
.,TRBD1,TRBV5-4,TRBJ1-2,CASSRDRGASSYGYTF,TGTGCCAGCAGCAGAGACAGGGGGGCTTCTTCCTATGGCTACACCTTC
.,.,TRBV15,TRBJ2-1,CATGGGSSYNEQFF,TGTGCCACCGGAGGGGGAAGCTCCTACAATGAGCAGTTCTTC
.,TRBD1,TRBV6-5,TRBJ1-4,CASRAQGAQGKLFF,TGTGCCAGCAGAGCACAGGGGGCGCAAGGAAAACTGTTTTTT
.,.,TRBV7-9,TRBJ1-1,CASSLSETEAFF,TGTGCCAGCAGCCTTTCGGAAACTGAAGCTTTCTTT
.,.,TRBV9,TRBJ1-5,CASSVGGVEPQHF,TGTGCCAGCAGCGTAGGTGGGGTTGAGCCCCAGCATTTT
.,.,TRBV9,TRBJ1-1,CASSVNPNTEAFF,TGTGCCAGCAGCGTTAACCCCAACACTGAAGCTTTCTTT
.,.,TRBV2,TRBJ1-2,CASSEARTSTF,TGTGCCAGCAGTGAAGCTAGGACTTCCACCTTC
.,.,TRBV11-2,TRBJ1-2,CASSYEAQGRKYGYTF,TGTGCCAGCAGCTACGAAGCCCAGGGGCGGAAATATGGCTACACCTTC
.,.,TRBV10-3,TRBJ2-3,CAISSADTDTQYF,TGTGCCATCAGTTCGGCCGACACAGATACGCAGTATTTT
.,TRBD1,TRBV19,TRBJ1-2,CASSTGGNGYTF,TGTGCCAGTAGTACAGGGGGCAATGGCTACACCTTC
few,.,TRBV9,TRBJ1-2,CASSVDGGNYGYTF,TGTGCCAGCAGCGTAGATGGAGGGAACTATGGCTACACCTTC
.,.,TRBV28,TRBJ1-5,CASSLGKGGNQPQHF,TGTGCCAGCAGTTTAGGAAAGGGTGGCAATCAGCCCCAGCATTTT
.,.,TRBV5-1,TRBJ2-7,CASSLGGTYEQYF,TGCGCCAGCAGCTTGGGGGGGACCTACGAGCAGTACTTC
.,TRBD1,TRBV5-4,TRBJ1-1,CASSHDQGAITEAFF,TGTGCCAGCAGCCATGATCAGGGGGCGATCACTGAAGCTTTCTTT
.,.,TRBV9,TRBJ1-4,CASSVVPNEKLFF,TGTGCCAGCAGCGTAGTCCCGAATGAAAAACTGTTTTTT